This T cell receptor beta chain comes out of a study of T cells in Graves' hyperthyroidism and ophthalmopathy. Study-wide context: Before treatment of any kind, peripheral blood was taken at initial diagnosis.

This clonotype was found a few times. RNA transcripts served as the template for amplifying TCR beta CDR3 regions. Primed by the HTBI set, a first-round RT-PCR was run on the TCR CDR3. MiXCR, run by TCRdb on the multiplex PCR reads, gives a single entry per CDR3 protein. The profile shows hundreds of thousands of distinct CDR3 sequences, roughly 18% of them singletons. The CDR3 is made up of 13 amino acids. With 4 bases removed from V and 3 bases from J, the gap between germline ends came to 10 bases. Germline-derived CDR1 and CDR2 are MGHRA and YSYEKL. The clonotype comes from a man aged 35 to 55 with Graves' hyperthyroidism. The chain employs TRBV4-1 and TRBJ2-7; D may match TRBD1 or TRBD2 (5 bases each). Sequencing input: blood. CDR3 amino acids: CASSRAGGYEQYF. The CDR3 DNA is TGCGCCAGCAGCCGGGCTGGGGGCTACGAGCAGTACTTC.